The 2 T cell receptor beta chains listed next were all sequenced from one sample in a study of blood T cell repertoires in COVID-19. TCRdb keeps only in-frame clones here, not all; method: immunoSEQ multiplex PCR. The top ten hold around an eighth of the sample, which has approximately 260,000 clones, around four fifths seen once. The specimen was peripheral blood. The receptors stem from a woman aged 55 to 70 with active or convalescent COVID-19.

The gene calls are TRBV4-3 and TRBJ2-2, with D possibly matching TRBD2 (6 bases). CDR1 is LGHNA, CDR2 YSLEER, per germline. The CDR3 extends over 16 amino acids. Trimming left V 0 bases short and J 6 bases short, with 14 bases between. CDR3 coding DNA: TGCGCCAGCAGCCAAGACGGTGGGGGGACCCCCGGGGAGCTGTTTTTT. Residues: CASSQDGGGTPGELFF.

The chain has TRBV11-2 and TRBJ1-1; D is uncertain. This CDR3 comprises 16 residues. Trimming took off 1 base at V and 2 bases at J, with 14 bases between the two ends. CDR1 is SGHAT, CDR2 FQNNGV, per germline. In DNA, the CDR3 is TGTGCCAGCAGCTTAGGCAGGCTTCCAAGAAACACTGAAGCTTTCTTT. Translated, it gives CASSLGRLPRNTEAFF.